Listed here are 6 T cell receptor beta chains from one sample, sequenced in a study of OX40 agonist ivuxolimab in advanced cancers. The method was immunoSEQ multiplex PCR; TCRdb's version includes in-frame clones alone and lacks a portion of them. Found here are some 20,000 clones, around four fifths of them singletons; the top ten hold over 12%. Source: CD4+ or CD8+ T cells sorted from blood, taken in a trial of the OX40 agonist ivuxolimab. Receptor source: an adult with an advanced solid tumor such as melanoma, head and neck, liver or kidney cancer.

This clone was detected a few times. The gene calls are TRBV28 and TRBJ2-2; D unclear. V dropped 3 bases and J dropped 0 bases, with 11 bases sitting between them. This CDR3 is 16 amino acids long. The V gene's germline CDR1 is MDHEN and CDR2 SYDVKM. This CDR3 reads CASSLWSSANTGELFF. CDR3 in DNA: TGTGCCAGCAGTTTGTGGTCCAGTGCGAACACCGGGGAGCTGTTTTTT.

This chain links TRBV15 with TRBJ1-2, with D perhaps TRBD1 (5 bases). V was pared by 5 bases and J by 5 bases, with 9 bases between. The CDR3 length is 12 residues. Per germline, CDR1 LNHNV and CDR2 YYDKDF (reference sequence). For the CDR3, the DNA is TGTGCCACCAGCTACTCAGGGTATGGCTACACCTTC. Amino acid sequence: CATSYSGYGYTF.

The chain's CDR3 is CAWSGKGAGNEKLFF. The CDR3 DNA reads as TGTGCCTGGAGTGGAAAGGGGGCTGGTAATGAAAAACTGTTTTTT. This chain links TRBV30 with TRBJ1-4; 7 bases align to TRBD1. In germline, CDR1 is GTSNPN, CDR2 SVGIG (reference sequence). The trim removed 1 base at V and 4 bases at J, leaving 6 bases unmatched. The CDR3 is 15 amino acids.

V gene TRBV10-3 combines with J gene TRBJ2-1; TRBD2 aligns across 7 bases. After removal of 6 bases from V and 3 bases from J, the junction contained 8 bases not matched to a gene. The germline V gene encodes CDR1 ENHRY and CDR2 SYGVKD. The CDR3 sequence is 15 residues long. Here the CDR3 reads CAIRGERGDYNEQFF. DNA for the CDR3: TGTGCCATCAGGGGGGAGCGGGGCGACTACAATGAGCAGTTCTTC.

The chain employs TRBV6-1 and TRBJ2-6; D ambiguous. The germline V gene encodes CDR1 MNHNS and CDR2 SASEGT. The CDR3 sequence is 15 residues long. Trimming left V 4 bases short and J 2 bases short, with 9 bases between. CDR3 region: CASSARATGANVLTF. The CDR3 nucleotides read TGTGCCAGCAGTGCAAGGGCTACTGGGGCCAACGTCCTGACTTTC.

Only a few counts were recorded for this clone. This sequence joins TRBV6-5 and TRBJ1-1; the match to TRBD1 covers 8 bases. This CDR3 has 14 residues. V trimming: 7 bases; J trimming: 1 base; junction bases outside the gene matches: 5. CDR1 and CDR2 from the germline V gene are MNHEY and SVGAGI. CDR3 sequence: CASTKGQENTEAFF. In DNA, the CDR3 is TGTGCCAGCACCAAGGGACAGGAGAACACTGAAGCTTTCTTT.